The clone carrying this T cell receptor beta chain has only one observation. Trimming took 6 bases from V and 7 from J, leaving 15 bases between them. The CDR3 has 12 residues. Germline V gene data show CDR1 as SQVTM and CDR2 as ANQGSEA. The source of the sample is a study of blood T cell repertoires in COVID-19. The assay was immunoSEQ multiplex PCR, and TCRdb's table has in-frame clones only and misses some. The sample has 150,000 to 200,000 clones, 74% seen once. The rearrangement joins TRBV29-1 to TRBJ1-2; weak D call: TRBD1 (5 bases). The clonotype comes from a woman aged 80 or over with acute or convalescent COVID-19. The material sequenced was peripheral blood. CDR3 in DNA: TGCAGCGTGGAACGGGACTCCCCTGGCTACACCTTC. This gives the protein CSVERDSPGYTF. The whole variable domain, remainder taken from reference TRBV29-1 and TRBJ1-2, is SAVISQKPSRDICQRGTSLTIQCQVDSQVTMMFWYRQQPGQSLTLIATANQGSEATYESGFVIDKFPISRPNLTFSTLTVSNMSPEDSSIYLCSVERDSPGYTFGSGTRLTVV.